This passage covers 10 T cell receptor beta chains from one sample sequenced in a study of shared T cell receptors in the human thymus. Clones were read by immunoSEQ multiplex PCR, and TCRdb kept only the in-frame ones, dropping some. The sample records roughly 660,000 clones, around 89% being singletons. A further study also used this sample, focusing on human thymus T cells.

Sequencing was done on a sample of thymocytes. The source is a boy less than two years old with a congenital heart defect.

On this clone: The identical CDR3 is also encoded by other nucleotide sequences in the sample. This chain uses TRBV5-1 with TRBJ1-1, with 7 bases aligning to TRBD1. Germline lookup yields CDR1 SGHRS and CDR2 YFSETQ. The CDR3 has 15 amino acids. V trimming: 3 bases; J trimming: 1 base; junction bases outside the gene matches: 6. The CDR3 sequence is CASSSRQGRNTEAFF. CDR3 nucleotides: TGCGCCAGCAGCTCCCGACAGGGTAGGAACACTGAAGCTTTCTTT.

The J gene is TRBJ2-1, the V gene TRBV19; D ambiguous. The CDR3 is made up of 15 amino acids. Germline CDR1 is LNHDA and CDR2 is SQIVND (reference sequence). V shed 5 bases and J shed 2 bases, with 13 bases lying between them. In DNA form, the CDR3 reads TGTGCCAGTAGTCCTCTTAGCAAGGCCTACAATGAGCAGTTCTTC. This encodes CASSPLSKAYNEQFF.

V usage is TRBV5-4 and J usage is TRBJ2-7; TRBD2 matches at 7 bases. CDR1 is SGHNT, CDR2 YYREEE, per germline (reference sequence). The length of the CDR3 is 17 residues. Unmatched junction bases numbered 22, after V lost 6 bases and J lost 7 bases. This CDR3 reads CASTAPLRAGETLEQYF. The DNA of the CDR3 is TGTGCCAGCACCGCTCCCCTCCGGGCGGGAGAAACCCTAGAGCAGTACTTC.

On this clone: Other nucleotide sequences in the sample specify the same CDR3. The chain has TRBV27 and TRBJ2-2, with D uncertain. Trimming shortened V by 5 bases and J by 5 bases, and 3 bases separated the two germline ends. CDR1 MNHEY and CDR2 SMNVEV come from the germline V gene (reference sequence). The CDR3 spans 11 residues. The CDR3 DNA sequence: TGTGCCAGCAGTCGGACCGGGGAGCTGTTTTTT. Its protein product is CASSRTGELFF.

The chain is built from TRBV19 and TRBJ1-5; no clear D. The CDR3 runs to 15 residues. The V end was cut by 3 bases, the J end by 3 bases, with 12 bases between. Germline V gene data show CDR1 as LNHDA and CDR2 as SQIVND (reference sequence). The CDR3 here is CASSMPAAANQPQHF. The CDR3 nucleotides are TGTGCCAGTAGTATGCCTGCGGCAGCCAATCAGCCCCAGCATTTT. Drawing the rest from reference TRBV19 and TRBJ1-5, the complete variable domain is DGGITQSPKYLFRKEGQNVTLSCEQNLNHDAMYWYRQDPGQGLRLIYYSQIVNDFQKGDIAEGYSVSREKKESFPLTVTSAQKNPTAFYLCASSMPAAANQPQHFGDGTRLSIL.

The rearrangement links TRBV9 to TRBJ1-3, with a possible D match to TRBD1 (5 bases). Between the trimmed V and J ends, which lost 0 bases and 0 bases, there was a span of 13 bases. Germline values: CDR1 SGDLS, CDR2 YYNGEE. This CDR3 region has 17 residues. The CDR3 DNA reads TGTGCCAGCAGCGTAGGGCAAGGGGAAAACTCTGGAAACACCATATATTTT. It is translated as CASSVGQGENSGNTIYF.

The chain employs TRBV7-6 and TRBJ1-1; TRBD1 might be the D (6 bases). The CDR3 is 12 residues long. V was pared by 5 bases and J by 5 bases, with 9 bases between. Germline V gene lookup returns CDR1 SGHVS and CDR2 FNYEAQ. The CDR3 bases are TGTGCCAGCAGCGTCACAGGGACTGAAGCTTTCTTT. This translates into CASSVTGTEAFF.

V is TRBV5-6 and J is TRBJ2-7; 7 nucleotides align to TRBD1. V gave up 5 bases and J gave up 5 bases; unmatched junction bases: 13. CDR1 is SGHDT, CDR2 YYEEEE, per germline. The CDR3 length is 15 residues. The CDR3 sequence: CASSSGGYRRNEQYF. The DNA of the CDR3 is TGTGCCAGCAGTTCAGGGGGATACAGAAGGAACGAGCAGTACTTC. The complete variable domain, with remaining parts taken from reference TRBV5-6 and TRBJ2-7, reads DAGVTQSPTHLIKTRGQQVTLRCSPKSGHDTVSWYQQALGQGPQFIFQYYEEEERQRGNFPDRFSGHQFPNYSSELNVNALLLGDSALYLCASSSGGYRRNEQYFGPGTRLTVT.

The V and J genes are TRBV5-4 and TRBJ2-7; maybe TRBD1 (5 bases). CDR3 length: 14 residues. CDR1 and CDR2 from the germline V gene are SGHNT and YYREEE (reference sequence). Between the trimmed V and J ends, which lost 3 bases and 0 bases, there was a span of 10 bases. The CDR3 here is CASSSDSSSYEQYF. DNA of the CDR3: TGTGCCAGCAGCTCTGACAGCAGCTCCTACGAGCAGTACTTC. The full variable domain, its missing parts supplied by reference TRBV5-4 and TRBJ2-7, is ETGVTQSPTHLIKTRGQQVTLRCSSQSGHNTVSWYQQALGQGPQFIFQYYREEENGRGNFPPRFSGLQFPNYSSELNVNALELDDSALYLCASSSDSSSYEQYFGPGTRLTVT.

This clone was counted a single time. The chain couples TRBV27 to TRBJ2-1, with TRBD2 as a possible D gene (5 bases). Germline CDR1 is MNHEY and CDR2 is SMNVEV (reference sequence). Trimming cost V 5 bases and J 8 bases, with 19 bases left between them. The CDR3 extends over 15 amino acids. CDR3 sequence reads: CASSASSRAVDEQFF. As DNA, the CDR3 is TGTGCCAGCAGTGCCTCCTCCAGAGCGGTAGATGAGCAGTTCTTC.